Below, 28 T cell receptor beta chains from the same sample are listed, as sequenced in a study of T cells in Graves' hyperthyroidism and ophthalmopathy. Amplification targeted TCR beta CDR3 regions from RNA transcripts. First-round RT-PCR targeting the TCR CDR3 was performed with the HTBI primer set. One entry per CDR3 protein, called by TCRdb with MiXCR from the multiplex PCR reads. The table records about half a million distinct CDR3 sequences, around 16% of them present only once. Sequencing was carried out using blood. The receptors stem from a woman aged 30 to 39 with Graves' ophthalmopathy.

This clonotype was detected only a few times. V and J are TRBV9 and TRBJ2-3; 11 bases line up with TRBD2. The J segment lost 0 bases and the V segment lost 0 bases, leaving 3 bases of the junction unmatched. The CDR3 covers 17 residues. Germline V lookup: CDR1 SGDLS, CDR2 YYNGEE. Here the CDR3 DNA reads TGTGCCAGCAGCGTAGCTACTAGCGGGAGCAGCACAGATACGCAGTATTTT. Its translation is CASSVATSGSSTDTQYF.

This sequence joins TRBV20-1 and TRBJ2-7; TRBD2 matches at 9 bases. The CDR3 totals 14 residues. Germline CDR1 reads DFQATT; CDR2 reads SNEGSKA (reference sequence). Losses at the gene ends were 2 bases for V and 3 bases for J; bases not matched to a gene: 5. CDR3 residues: CSARYSGRNYEQYF. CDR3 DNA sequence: TGCAGTGCTAGATATAGCGGGAGAAACTACGAGCAGTACTTC.

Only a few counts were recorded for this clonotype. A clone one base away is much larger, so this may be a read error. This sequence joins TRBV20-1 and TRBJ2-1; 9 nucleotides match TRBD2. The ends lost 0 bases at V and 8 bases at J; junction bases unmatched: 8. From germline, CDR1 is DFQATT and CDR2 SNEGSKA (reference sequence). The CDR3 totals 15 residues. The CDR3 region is CSARDLAGSGYEQFF. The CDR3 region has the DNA TGCAGTGCTAGAGACCTAGCGGGAAGTGGGTATGAGCAGTTCTTC.

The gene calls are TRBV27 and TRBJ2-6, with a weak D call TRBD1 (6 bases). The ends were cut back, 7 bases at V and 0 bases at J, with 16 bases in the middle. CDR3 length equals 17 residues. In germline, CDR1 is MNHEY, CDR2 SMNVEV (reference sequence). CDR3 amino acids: CASKAYRVNSGANVLTF. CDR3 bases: TGTGCCAGCAAGGCCTACAGGGTCAACTCTGGGGCCAACGTCCTGACTTTC.

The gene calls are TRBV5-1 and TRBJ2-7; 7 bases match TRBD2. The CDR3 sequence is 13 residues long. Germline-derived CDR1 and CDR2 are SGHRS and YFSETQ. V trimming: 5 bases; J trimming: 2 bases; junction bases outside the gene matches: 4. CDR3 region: CASSGGLTYEQYF. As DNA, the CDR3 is TGCGCCAGCAGTGGGGGACTAACCTACGAGCAGTACTTC. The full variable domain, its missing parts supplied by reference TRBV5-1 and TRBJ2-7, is KAGVTQTPRYLIKTRGQQVTLSCSPISGHRSVSWYQQTPGQGLQFLFEYFSETQRNKGNFPGRFSGRQFSNSRSEMNVSTLELGDSALYLCASSGGLTYEQYFGPGTRLTVT.

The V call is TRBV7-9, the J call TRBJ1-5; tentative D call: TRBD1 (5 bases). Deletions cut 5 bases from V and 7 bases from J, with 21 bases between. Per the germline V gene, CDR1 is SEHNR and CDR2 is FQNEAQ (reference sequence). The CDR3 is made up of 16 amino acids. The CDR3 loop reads CASSTSQGGARQPQHF. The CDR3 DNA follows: TGTGCCAGCAGCACAAGCCAGGGTGGGGCTCGGCAGCCCCAGCATTTT.

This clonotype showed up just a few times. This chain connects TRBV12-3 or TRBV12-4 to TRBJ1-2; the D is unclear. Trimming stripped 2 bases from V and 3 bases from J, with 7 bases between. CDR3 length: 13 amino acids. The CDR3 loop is CASSLSQYYGYTF. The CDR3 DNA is TGTGCCAGCAGTTTAAGTCAATACTATGGCTACACCTTC.

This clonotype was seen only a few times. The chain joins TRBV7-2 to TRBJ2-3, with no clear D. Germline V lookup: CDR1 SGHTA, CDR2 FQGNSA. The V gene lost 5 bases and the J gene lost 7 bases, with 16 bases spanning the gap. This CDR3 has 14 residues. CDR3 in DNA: TGTGCCAGCAGCGAGCAATCGGTGGTTAATACGCAGTATTTT. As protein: CASSEQSVVNTQYF. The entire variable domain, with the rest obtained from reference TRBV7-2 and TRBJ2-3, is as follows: GAGVSQSPSNKVTEKGKDVELRCDPISGHTALYWYRQSLGQGLEFLIYFQGNSAPDKSGLPSDRFSAERTGGSVSTLTIQRTQQEDSAVYLCASSEQSVVNTQYFGPGTRLTVL.

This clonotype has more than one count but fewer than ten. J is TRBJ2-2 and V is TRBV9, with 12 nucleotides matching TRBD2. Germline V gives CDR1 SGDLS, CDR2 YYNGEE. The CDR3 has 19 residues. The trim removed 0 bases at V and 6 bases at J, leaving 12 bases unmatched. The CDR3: CASSVAPSGRAMEAGELFF. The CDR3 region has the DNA TGTGCCAGCAGCGTAGCACCTAGCGGGAGGGCCATGGAGGCCGGGGAGCTGTTTTTT.

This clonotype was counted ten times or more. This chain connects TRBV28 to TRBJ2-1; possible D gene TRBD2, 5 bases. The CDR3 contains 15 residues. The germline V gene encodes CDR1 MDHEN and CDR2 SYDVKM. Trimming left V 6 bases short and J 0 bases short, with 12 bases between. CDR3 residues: CASSLRELSYNEQFF. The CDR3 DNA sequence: TGTGCCAGCAGCCTACGGGAACTCTCCTACAATGAGCAGTTCTTC. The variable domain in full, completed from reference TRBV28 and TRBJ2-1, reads DVKVTQSSRYLVKRTGEKVFLECVQDMDHENMFWYRQDPGLGLRLIYFSYDVKMKEKGDIPEGYSVSREKKERFSLILESASTNQTSMYLCASSLRELSYNEQFFGPGTRLTVL.

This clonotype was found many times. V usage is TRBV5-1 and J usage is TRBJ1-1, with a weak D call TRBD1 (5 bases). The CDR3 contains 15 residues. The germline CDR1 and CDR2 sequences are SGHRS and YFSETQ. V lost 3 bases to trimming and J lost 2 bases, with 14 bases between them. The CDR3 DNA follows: TGCGCCAGCAGCTCGCCTACAGGTCCTAACACTGAAGCTTTCTTT. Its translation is CASSSPTGPNTEAFF. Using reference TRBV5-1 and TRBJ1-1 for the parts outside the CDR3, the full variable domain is KAGVTQTPRYLIKTRGQQVTLSCSPISGHRSVSWYQQTPGQGLQFLFEYFSETQRNKGNFPGRFSGRQFSNSRSEMNVSTLELGDSALYLCASSSPTGPNTEAFFGQGTRLTVV.

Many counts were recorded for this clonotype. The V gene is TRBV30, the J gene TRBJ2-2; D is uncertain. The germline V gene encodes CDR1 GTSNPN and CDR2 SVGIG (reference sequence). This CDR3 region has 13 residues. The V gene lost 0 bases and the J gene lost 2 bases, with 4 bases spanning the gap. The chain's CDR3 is CAWSVENTGELFF. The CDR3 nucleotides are TGTGCCTGGAGTGTGGAAAACACCGGGGAGCTGTTTTTT.

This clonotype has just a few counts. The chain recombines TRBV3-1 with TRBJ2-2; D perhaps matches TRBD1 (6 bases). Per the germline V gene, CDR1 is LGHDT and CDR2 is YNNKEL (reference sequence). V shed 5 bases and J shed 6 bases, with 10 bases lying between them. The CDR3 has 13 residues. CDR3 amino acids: CASSFPGAGELFF. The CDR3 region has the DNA TGTGCCAGCAGCTTCCCAGGGGCCGGGGAGCTGTTTTTT.

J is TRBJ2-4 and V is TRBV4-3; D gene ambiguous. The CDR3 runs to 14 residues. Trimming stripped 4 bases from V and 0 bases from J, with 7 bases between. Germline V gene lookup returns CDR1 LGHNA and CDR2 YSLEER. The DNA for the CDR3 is TGCGCCAGCAGCCTTCAGTTAGCCAAAAACATTCAGTACTTC. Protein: CASSLQLAKNIQYF.

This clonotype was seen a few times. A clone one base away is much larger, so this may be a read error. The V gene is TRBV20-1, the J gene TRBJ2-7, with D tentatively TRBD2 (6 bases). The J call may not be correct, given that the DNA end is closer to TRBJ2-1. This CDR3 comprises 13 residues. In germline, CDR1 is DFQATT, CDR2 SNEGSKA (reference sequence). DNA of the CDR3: TGCAGTGCTATGGGACTTAGCTCCTACGAGCAGTTCTTC. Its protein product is CSAMGLSSYEQFF.

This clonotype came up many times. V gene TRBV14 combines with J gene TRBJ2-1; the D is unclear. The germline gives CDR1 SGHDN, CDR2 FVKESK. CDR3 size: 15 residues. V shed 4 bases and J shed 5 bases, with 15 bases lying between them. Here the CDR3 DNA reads TGTGCCAGCAGCCCAGAGTGGGCTGGGAACAATGAGCAGTTCTTC. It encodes CASSPEWAGNNEQFF.

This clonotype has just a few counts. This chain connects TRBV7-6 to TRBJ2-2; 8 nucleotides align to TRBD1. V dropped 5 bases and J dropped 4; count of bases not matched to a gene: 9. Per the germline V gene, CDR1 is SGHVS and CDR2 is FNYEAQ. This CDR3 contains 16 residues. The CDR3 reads CASSPIPGQGTGELFF. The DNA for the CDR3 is TGTGCCAGCAGCCCAATTCCCGGACAGGGCACCGGGGAGCTGTTTTTT.

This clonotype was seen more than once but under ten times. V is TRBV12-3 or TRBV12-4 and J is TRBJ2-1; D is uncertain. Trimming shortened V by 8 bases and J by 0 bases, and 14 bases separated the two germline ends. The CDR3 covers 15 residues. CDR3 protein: CASGSPGSSYNEQFF. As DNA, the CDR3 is TGTGCCAGCGGTTCTCCGGGTAGCTCCTACAATGAGCAGTTCTTC.

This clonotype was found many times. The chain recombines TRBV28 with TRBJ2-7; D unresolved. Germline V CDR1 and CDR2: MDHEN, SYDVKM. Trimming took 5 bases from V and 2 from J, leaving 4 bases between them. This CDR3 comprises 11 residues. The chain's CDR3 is CASSKPYEQYF. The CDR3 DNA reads TGTGCCAGCAGTAAGCCCTACGAGCAGTACTTC.

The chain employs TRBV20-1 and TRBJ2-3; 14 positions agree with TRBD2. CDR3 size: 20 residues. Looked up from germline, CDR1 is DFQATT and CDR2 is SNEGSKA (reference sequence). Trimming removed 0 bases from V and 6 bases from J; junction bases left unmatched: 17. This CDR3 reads CSARDLGVGTSGRGADTQYF. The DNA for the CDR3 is TGCAGTGCTAGAGATTTAGGAGTAGGGACTAGCGGGAGAGGCGCGGATACGCAGTATTTT.

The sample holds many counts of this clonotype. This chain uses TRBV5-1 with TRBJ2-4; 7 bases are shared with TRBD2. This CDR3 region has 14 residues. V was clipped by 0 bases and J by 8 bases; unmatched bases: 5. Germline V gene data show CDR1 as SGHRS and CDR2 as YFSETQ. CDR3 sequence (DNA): TGCGCCAGCAGCTTGGGCGGGAGCCCGTACATTCAGTACTTC. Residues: CASSLGGSPYIQYF. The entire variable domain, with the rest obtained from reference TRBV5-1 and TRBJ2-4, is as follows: KAGVTQTPRYLIKTRGQQVTLSCSPISGHRSVSWYQQTPGQGLQFLFEYFSETQRNKGNFPGRFSGRQFSNSRSEMNVSTLELGDSALYLCASSLGGSPYIQYFGAGTRLSVL.

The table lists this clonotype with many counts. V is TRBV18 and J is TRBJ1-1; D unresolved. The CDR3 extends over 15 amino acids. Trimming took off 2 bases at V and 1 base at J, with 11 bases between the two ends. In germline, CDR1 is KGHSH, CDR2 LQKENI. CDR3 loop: CASSPFGPSNTEAFF. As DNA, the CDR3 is TGTGCCAGCTCACCATTCGGACCCTCGAACACTGAAGCTTTCTTT.

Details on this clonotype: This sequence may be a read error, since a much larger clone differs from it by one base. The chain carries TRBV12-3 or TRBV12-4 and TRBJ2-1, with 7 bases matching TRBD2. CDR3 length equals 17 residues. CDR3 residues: CAGSQGIAGGSYNEQFF. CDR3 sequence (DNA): TGTGCCGGCAGTCAAGGGATAGCGGGCGGCTCCTACAATGAGCAGTTCTTC.

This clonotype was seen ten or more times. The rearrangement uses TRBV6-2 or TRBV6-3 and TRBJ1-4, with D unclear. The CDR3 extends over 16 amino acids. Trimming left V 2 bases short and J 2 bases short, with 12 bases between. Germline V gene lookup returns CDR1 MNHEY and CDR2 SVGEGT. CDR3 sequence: CASSYDKMTTNEKLFF. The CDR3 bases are TGTGCCAGCAGTTACGACAAGATGACGACTAATGAAAAACTGTTTTTT.

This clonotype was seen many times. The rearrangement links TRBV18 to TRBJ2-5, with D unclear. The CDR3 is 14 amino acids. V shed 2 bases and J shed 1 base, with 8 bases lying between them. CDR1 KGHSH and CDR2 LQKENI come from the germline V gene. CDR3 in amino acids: CASSPRAAQETQYF. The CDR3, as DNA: TGTGCCAGCTCACCAAGGGCCGCCCAAGAGACCCAGTACTTC.

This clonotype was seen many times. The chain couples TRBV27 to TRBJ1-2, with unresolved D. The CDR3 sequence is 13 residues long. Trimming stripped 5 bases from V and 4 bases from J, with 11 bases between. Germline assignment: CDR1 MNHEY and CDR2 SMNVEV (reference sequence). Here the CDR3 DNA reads TGTGCCAGCAGTGCACAGAGAGCCTATGGCTACACCTTC. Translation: CASSAQRAYGYTF.

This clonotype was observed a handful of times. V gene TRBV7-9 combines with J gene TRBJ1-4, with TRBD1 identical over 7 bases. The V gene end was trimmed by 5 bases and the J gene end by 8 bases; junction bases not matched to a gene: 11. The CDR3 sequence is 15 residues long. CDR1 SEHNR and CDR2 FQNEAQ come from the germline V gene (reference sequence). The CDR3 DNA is TGTGCCAGCAGCATCCTACAGGGGATCGGCGAAAAACTGTTTTTT. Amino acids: CASSILQGIGEKLFF.

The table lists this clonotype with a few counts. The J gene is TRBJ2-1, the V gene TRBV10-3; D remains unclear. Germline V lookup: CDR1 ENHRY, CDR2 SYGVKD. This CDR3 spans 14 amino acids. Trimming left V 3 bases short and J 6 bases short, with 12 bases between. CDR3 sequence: CAISEGLDSNEQFF. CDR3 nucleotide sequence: TGTGCCATCAGTGAAGGGCTAGACTCCAATGAGCAGTTCTTC.